This T cell receptor beta chain was recorded in a study of T cells in women clearing cervical HPV infection. Study details: Blood came at first lesion visit for cases, post-clearance for controls.

As for this clone: The sequence runs out 3 residues before the end of the CDR3; the remainder is reconstructed from the germline J gene.

Sequencing used immunoSEQ multiplex PCR; TCRdb keeps in-frame clones, though not all of them. The clone table shows more than 25,000 clones, with the ten largest holding approximately 12%. There are 15 residues in the CDR3. CDR1 and CDR2 (germline): KGHSH, LQKENI. Specimen: blood buffy coat. The receptor's source is a woman aged 18 to 75 with a cervical HPV16 infection that either progressed to CIN3+ or cleared (not recorded which). The chain uses TRBV18 and TRBJ2-4; TRBD1 might be the D (7 bases). The sequenced part of the CDR3 DNA is TGTGCCAGCTCAACGGAGGGGGCAGGCAACTATGGT. This gives the protein CASSTEGAGNYG. The entire CDR3 protein reads CASSTEGAGNYGQYF.